The 8 T cell receptor beta chains presented below share a single source sample, sequenced in a study of shared clonotypes between healthy human individuals. Assay: immunoSEQ multiplex PCR; the TCRdb copy retains only in-frame clones and omits some. The sample holds about 710,000 clones, just under 75% seen once. The material sequenced was memory CD4+ T cells sorted from blood. Documented subset: CD45RA-negative fraction. Receptor source: a woman in her 30s in good health.

A remark on this clone: This may come from a read error, since a much larger clone is one base off. V usage is TRBV4-1 and J usage is TRBJ2-5; no firm D call. The CDR3 runs 11 residues. Germline lookup yields CDR1 MGHRA and CDR2 YSYEKL. The ends were cut back, 5 bases at V and 1 base at J, with 2 bases in the middle. CDR3 DNA: TGCGCCAGCAGCGCCCAAGAGACCCAGTACTTC. Protein: CASSAQETQYF.

In this sample, this clone turned up a few times. V is TRBV18 and J is TRBJ2-7; 7 bases align to TRBD1. The trim removed 2 bases at V and 0 bases at J, leaving 4 bases unmatched. Germline V CDR1 and CDR2: KGHSH, LQKENI. This CDR3 is 15 amino acids long. The CDR3 DNA sequence: TGTGCCAGCTCACCAACGACAGGGAGCTCCTACGAGCAGTACTTC. This sequence encodes CASSPTTGSSYEQYF.

V and J are TRBV6-1 and TRBJ2-7; 8 bases are a match to TRBD1. The germline V gene has CDR1 MNHNS and CDR2 SASEGT. After removal of 6 bases from V and 2 bases from J, the junction contained 6 bases not matched to a gene. The CDR3 sequence is 14 residues long. The CDR3 is CASRVEDRAYEQYF. For the CDR3, the DNA is TGTGCCAGCAGAGTTGAGGACAGGGCCTACGAGCAGTACTTC.

On this clone: Germline is not matched at one junction end, which may reflect a read error. The V call is TRBV7-3, the J call TRBJ2-1; no reliable D call. Looked up from germline, CDR1 is SGHTA and CDR2 is FQGTGA. CDR3 length equals 14 residues. The CDR3 DNA reads as TGTGCCAGCAGCTTAACAGGAAGGAGCAAGCCCGCGGTCTTC. As protein: CASSLTGRSKPAVF.

This rearrangement joins TRBV10-2 to TRBJ2-7; 9 bases line up with TRBD2. In germline, CDR1 is WSHSY, CDR2 SAAADI. The CDR3 runs 16 residues. V lost 6 bases to trimming and J lost 3 bases; unmatched junction nucleotides: 12. CDR3 protein: CASSGSGTSLIYEQYF. CDR3 nucleotide sequence: TGCGCCAGCAGCGGTAGCGGGACTAGCCTGATCTACGAGCAGTACTTC.

V gene TRBV5-1 combines with J gene TRBJ2-3, with 11 bases fitting TRBD2. CDR3 length equals 17 residues. V gave up 2 bases and J gave up 0 bases; unmatched junction bases: 5. Looked up from germline, CDR1 is SGHRS and CDR2 is YFSETQ. CDR3: CASSLITSGSSTDTQYF. CDR3 DNA: TGCGCCAGCAGCTTAATAACTAGCGGGAGTAGCACAGATACGCAGTATTTT.

The V call is TRBV19, the J call TRBJ1-4, with 8 bases identical to TRBD1. J gave up 1 base and V 6 bases, and 7 bases lay outside the gene matches. CDR3 length: 16 amino acids. CDR1 is LNHDA, CDR2 SQIVND, per germline (reference sequence). The CDR3 sequence: CASRRSTGGTNEKLFF. CDR3 coding DNA: TGTGCCAGTAGAAGAAGCACAGGGGGAACTAATGAAAAACTGTTTTTT.

On this clone: One junction end does not reproduce the germline sequence, and a read error may be involved. The rearrangement joins TRBV4-1 to TRBJ2-2; D possibly corresponds to TRBD2 (5 bases). The V gene's germline CDR1 is MGHRA and CDR2 YSYEKL. CDR3 length: 14 amino acids. CDR3 nucleotides: TGTGCCAGCAGTACCATGCGGGTCACCGGGGAGCTGTTTTTT. Protein product: CASSTMRVTGELFF.